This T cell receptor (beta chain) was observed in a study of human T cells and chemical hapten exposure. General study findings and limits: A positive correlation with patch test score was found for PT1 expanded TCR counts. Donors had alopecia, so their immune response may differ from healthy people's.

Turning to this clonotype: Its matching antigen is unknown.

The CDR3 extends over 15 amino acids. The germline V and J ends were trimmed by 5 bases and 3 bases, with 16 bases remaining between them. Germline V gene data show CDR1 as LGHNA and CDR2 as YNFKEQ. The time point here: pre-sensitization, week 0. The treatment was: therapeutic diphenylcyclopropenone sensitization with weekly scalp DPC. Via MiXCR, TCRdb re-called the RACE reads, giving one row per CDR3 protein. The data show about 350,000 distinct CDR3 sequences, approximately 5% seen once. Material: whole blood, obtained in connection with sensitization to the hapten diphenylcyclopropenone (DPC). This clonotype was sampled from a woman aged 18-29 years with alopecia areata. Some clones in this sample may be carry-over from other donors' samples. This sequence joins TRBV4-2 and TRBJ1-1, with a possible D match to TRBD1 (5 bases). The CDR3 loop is CASSSIWGLHTEAFF. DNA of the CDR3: TGTGCCAGCAGCTCAATCTGGGGGTTGCACACTGAAGCTTTCTTT.